Listed below are T cell receptor beta chains from one sample, sequenced in a study of blood T cell repertoires in COVID-19. The protocol was immunoSEQ multiplex PCR, while the TCRdb copy is restricted to in-frame clones and leaves out a portion. The table shows 48,000 or so clones, with roughly 87% occurring only once. The sequencing input was peripheral blood. Source of these receptors: a human donor in a cohort sampled during active COVID-19. Both conserved end residues are part of each CDR3. Fields, in order: clone size, D gene, V gene, J gene, CDR3 DNA, CDR3 protein. The D gene is left open where the match is weak. Part of the rows lack a size; the others show once, few, many or a class for expanded clones.

-	-	TRBV24-1	TRBJ1-5	TGTGCCACCGGGGCCGGCGGTAGCAATCAGCCCCAGCATTTT	CATGAGGSNQPQHF
once	-	TRBV20-1	TRBJ2-1	TGCAGTGCTAGTCCCGAGGTTCGGTACAATGAGCAGTTCTTC	CSASPEVRYNEQFF
-	TRBD1	TRBV5-1	TRBJ2-1	TGCGCCAGCAGCTCGGACAGGCTTACCCGCGGATACAATGAGCAGTTCTTC	CASSSDRLTRGYNEQFF
-	-	TRBV29-1	TRBJ2-7	TGCAGCGTGATGGGTTCAGGGAACTCCTACGAGCAGTACTTC	CSVMGSGNSYEQYF
-	TRBD1	TRBV27	TRBJ2-2	TGTGCCAGCAGTCTCAAACAGGGGGCGAACACCGGGGAGCTGTTTTTT	CASSLKQGANTGELFF
-	-	TRBV6-5	TRBJ2-7	TGTGCCAGCAGCCGACAGGACGCCTACGAGCAGTACTTC	CASSRQDAYEQYF
-	TRBD2	TRBV19	TRBJ2-1	TGTGCCAGTAGTATCCTGACTAGCGGAAGAATCTACAATGAGCAGTTCTTC	CASSILTSGRIYNEQFF
-	-	TRBV4-2	TRBJ1-1	TGTGCCAGCAAGCACAGGGACGGTATTGAAGCTTTCTTT	CASKHRDGIEAFF
-	-	TRBV27	TRBJ1-5	TGTGCCAGCAGTTTAGGGGCCCTTAGCAATCAGCCCCAGCATTTT	CASSLGALSNQPQHF
-	-	TRBV27	TRBJ2-2	TGTGCCAGCAAACGGAATACAGGCGCGAACACCGGGGAGCTGTTTTTT	CASKRNTGANTGELFF
-	-	TRBV28	TRBJ2-5	TGTGCCAGCAGCTGGAAGCGGGAGACCCAGTACTTC	CASSWKRETQYF
-	TRBD1	TRBV28	TRBJ1-5	TGTGCCAGCAGTCCCGGACAGGTAGGGGCCTGGCCCCAGCATTTT	CASSPGQVGAWPQHF
-	TRBD2	TRBV7-2	TRBJ2-7	TGTGCCAGCAGCTTAGTGGAGGCGGGAGCGGGCGAGCAGTACTTC	CASSLVEAGAGEQYF
-	-	TRBV5-6	TRBJ1-1	TGTGCCAGCAGCCCCGGGGGGGGTGTCGTGAACACTGAAGCTTTCTTT	CASSPGGGVVNTEAFF
-	TRBD2	TRBV18	TRBJ2-5	TGTGCCAGCTCACTCGTACGGGGAGCGGGGAAGACCCAGTACTTC	CASSLVRGAGKTQYF
-	-	TRBV3-1/TRBV3-2	TRBJ2-2	TGTGCCAGCAGCCTAGTCACCGGGGAGCTGTTTTTT	CASSLVTGELFF
-	TRBD2	TRBV19	TRBJ2-1	TGTGCCAGTAAGGGGCTAGCGGGAGCTGAAAATGAGCAGTTCTTC	CASKGLAGAENEQFF
-	-	TRBV21-1	TRBJ2-2	TGTGCCAGCAGCAAAGGGACAGAGAACACCGGGGAGCTGTTTTTT	CASSKGTENTGELFF
-	-	TRBV4-2	TRBJ2-3	TGTGCCAGCAGCCAGGGCGAGAACACAGATACGCAGTATTTT	CASSQGENTDTQYF
-	-	TRBV28	TRBJ2-7	TGTGCCAGCAGTTCTTTAGCGGACTACGAGCAGTACTTC	CASSSLADYEQYF
-	TRBD1	TRBV7-9	TRBJ2-3	TGTGCCAGCAGCTTATTAGGGGGCGGCACAGATACGCAGTATTTT	CASSLLGGGTDTQYF
-	-	TRBV10-3	TRBJ2-7	TGTGCCACACCGGACAGTTTCTACGAGCAGTACTTC	CATPDSFYEQYF
-	-	TRBV4-1	TRBJ2-7	TGCGCCAGCAGCCCGGCCGGGACACCGCTGGAGCAGTACTTC	CASSPAGTPLEQYF
-	-	TRBV7-6	TRBJ2-5	TGTGCCAGCAGTCCAGGGTCCCCCGGGGAGACCCAGTACTTC	CASSPGSPGETQYF
-	-	TRBV18	TRBJ2-1	TGTGCCAGCTCACCTAACTTCAACTCCTACAATGAGCAGTTCTTC	CASSPNFNSYNEQFF
once	TRBD2	TRBV18	TRBJ2-2	TGTGCCAGCTCACCGCTCCCCCCCATGGCGGGAGGAGACACCGGGGAGCTGTTTTTT	CASSPLPPMAGGDTGELFF
-	-	TRBV6-6	TRBJ2-7	TGTGCCAGCAGAAGCCGAGACTCCTACGAGCAGTACTTC	CASRSRDSYEQYF
-	TRBD1	TRBV18	TRBJ2-1	TGTGCCAGCTCACCAATGACAGGGTCCTACAATGAGCAGTTCTTC	CASSPMTGSYNEQFF
-	-	TRBV28	TRBJ1-3	TGTGCCAGCACTCTAACCGGCTCTGGAAACACCATATATTTT	CASTLTGSGNTIYF
-	TRBD1	TRBV15	TRBJ1-2	TGTGCCACCAGCAGTACAGGGGGCTATGGCTACACCTTC	CATSSTGGYGYTF
-	-	TRBV6-1	TRBJ1-2	TGTGCCAGCAGTGAACAGGGGATTTTAGGCTACACCTTC	CASSEQGILGYTF
-	TRBD1	TRBV27	TRBJ2-1	TGTGCCAGCAGTTCCAAGGGGACAGCCTTACACAATGAGCAGTTCTTC	CASSSKGTALHNEQFF
-	TRBD2	TRBV4-1	TRBJ2-1	TGCGCCAGCAGCCAAGATATGCTAGCGGGATTGGAGGTCTTC	CASSQDMLAGLEVF
-	TRBD2	TRBV19	TRBJ2-7	TGTGCCAGTAGTCCCCTAGCGGGAAAAGGCGAGCAGTACTTC	CASSPLAGKGEQYF
few	TRBD2	TRBV7-9	TRBJ2-5	TGTGCCAGCAGCTTAGCGGGACTAGCAGGAGAGACCCAGTACTTC	CASSLAGLAGETQYF
few	-	TRBV10-1	TRBJ1-2	TGCGCCAGCAGTGAGTCGTTGTGGGGCGGCTACACCTTC	CASSESLWGGYTF
-	-	TRBV15	TRBJ1-3	TGTGCCACCAGCAGAGATCTCGCAGTTGTTGGAAACACCATATATTTT	CATSRDLAVVGNTIYF
-	-	TRBV3-1/TRBV3-2	TRBJ2-7	TGTGCCAGCAGCCAAGTTGTCAGGGCCGAGCAGTACTTC	CASSQVVRAEQYF
-	-	TRBV5-1	TRBJ2-1	TGCGCCAGCAGCTTCTCAGGCAGCTCCTACAATGAGCAGTTCTTC	CASSFSGSSYNEQFF
-	TRBD2	TRBV4-1	TRBJ2-2	TGCGCCAGCAGCTATGCTGGGACTAGCGGGAGTTTGGGGGAGCTGTTTTTT	CASSYAGTSGSLGELFF
-	TRBD2	TRBV3-1/TRBV3-2	TRBJ2-3	TGTGCCAGCAGCCCCATGACTAGCGGGAGCTTTGCAGATACGCAGTATTTT	CASSPMTSGSFADTQYF
-	-	TRBV9	TRBJ2-2	TGTGCCAGCAGCCCGGGAGCGGAAGGCACCGGGGAGCTGTTTTTT	CASSPGAEGTGELFF
-	TRBD1	TRBV4-1	TRBJ2-6	TGCGCCAGCAGCCAGGACCCGGGACAGGGAGTTTCCGGGGCCAACGTCCTGACTTTC	CASSQDPGQGVSGANVLTF
-	-	TRBV6-5	TRBJ2-7	TGTGCCAGCACCGTAGCGGACCACTACGAGCAGTACTTC	CASTVADHYEQYF
-	-	TRBV2	TRBJ2-2	TGTGCCAGCAGCTTGAAACAGGTCGCCGGGGAGCTGTTTTTT	CASSLKQVAGELFF
-	TRBD2	TRBV6-1	TRBJ2-1	TGTGCCAGCAGTGAAGGTCCTGGGCTAGCGGTTTACAATGAGCAGTTCTTC	CASSEGPGLAVYNEQFF
-	-	TRBV5-6	TRBJ1-4	TGTGCCAGCAGCTTGGGGGCAGAAACTAATGAAAAACTGTTTTTT	CASSLGAETNEKLFF